Listed here are 27 T cell receptor beta chains from one sample, sequenced in a study of T-cell memory formation after mild COVID-19. TCRdb ran MiXCR on the 5' RACE reads and lists one entry per CDR3 protein. This table holds some 46,000 distinct CDR3 sequences, over 6.5% found once. Sequenced: PBMCs or a T cell subset sorted from them (not recorded which). These receptors all come from an adult who had mild COVID-19 (a few samples of this study predate the infection). Cell type and time point are not known.

This clonotype was seen repeatedly, ten times or more. The chain uses TRBV20-1 and TRBJ2-5, with 7 bases lining up with TRBD2. Unmatched junction bases numbered 1, after V lost 1 base and J lost 5 bases. CDR3 length equals 12 residues. CDR1 is DFQATT and CDR2 is SNEGSKA in the germline V gene (reference sequence). DNA of the CDR3: TGCAGTGCTAGAGTGGGGGGGGAGACCCAGTACTTC. This sequence encodes CSARVGGETQYF.

This clonotype has just a few counts. The chain uses TRBV30 and TRBJ2-7; D gene uncertain. The V and J ends lost 1 base and 1 base respectively, with 14 bases between them. CDR1 is GTSNPN, CDR2 SVGIG, per germline (reference sequence). The CDR3 is 15 residues long. The CDR3 spells CAWSAPGLRSYEQYF. In nucleotides, the CDR3 is TGTGCCTGGAGTGCCCCCGGGCTCAGGTCCTACGAGCAGTACTTC.

This clonotype was counted many times. V is TRBV10-3 and J is TRBJ2-3; TRBD2 matches at 8 bases. This CDR3 is 20 amino acids long. CDR1 and CDR2 (germline): ENHRY, SYGVKD. The junction had 25 bases not matched to a gene; V was cut back by 5 bases and J by 6 bases. CDR3 nucleotides: TGTGCCATCAGTCCGGGCGTGGGGACTAGAGGGACCCACTTGAGGGATACGCAGTATTTT. Translated, it gives CAISPGVGTRGTHLRDTQYF.

This chain connects TRBV24-1 to TRBJ2-1, with 9 bases matching TRBD1. CDR3 length equals 16 residues. Germline V gene sequence: CDR1 KGHDR, CDR2 SFDVKD. The J segment lost 4 bases and the V segment lost 6 bases, leaving 9 bases of the junction unmatched. This CDR3 reads CATSPRQGGVYNEQFF. CDR3 in DNA: TGTGCCACCAGTCCCCGACAGGGGGGAGTTTACAATGAGCAGTTCTTC.

This clonotype was observed at least ten times. V and J are TRBV12-3 or TRBV12-4 and TRBJ2-2; TRBD2 matches at 8 bases. CDR3 length: 14 amino acids. V dropped 7 bases and J dropped 4; count of bases not matched to a gene: 5. The CDR3 DNA sequence: TGTGCCAGCACCCTAGGACTAGCCACCGGGGAGCTGTTTTTT. Translating gives CASTLGLATGELFF.

J is TRBJ2-7 and V is TRBV5-6; D perhaps matches TRBD1 (5 bases). This CDR3 contains 13 residues. The V gene lost 4 bases and the J gene lost 7 bases, with 15 bases spanning the gap. Looked up from germline, CDR1 is SGHDT and CDR2 is YYEEEE. As DNA, the CDR3 is TGTGCCAGCAGCATGTTGGGGCAGAGAGAGCAGTACTTC. Residues: CASSMLGQREQYF. Full variable domain (rest looked up from reference TRBV5-6 and TRBJ2-7): DAGVTQSPTHLIKTRGQQVTLRCSPKSGHDTVSWYQQALGQGPQFIFQYYEEEERQRGNFPDRFSGHQFPNYSSELNVNALLLGDSALYLCASSMLGQREQYFGPGTRLTVT.

This rearrangement joins TRBV7-3 to TRBJ1-1; TRBD1 matches at 8 bases. From germline, CDR1 is SGHTA and CDR2 FQGTGA. The CDR3 consists of 14 residues. V gave up 2 bases and J gave up 4 bases; unmatched junction bases: 3. CDR3 coding DNA: TGTGCCAGCAGCTTACAACAGGGGGTCACTGAAGCTTTCTTT. It specifies CASSLQQGVTEAFF.

At least ten counts were recorded for this clonotype. The gene calls are TRBV3-1 and TRBJ2-1, with D possibly being TRBD2 (6 bases). Germline V gene data show CDR1 as LGHDT and CDR2 as YNNKEL (reference sequence). Trimming removed 0 bases at V and 7 bases at J, with 10 bases between. The length of the CDR3 is 14 residues. CDR3 DNA sequence: TGTGCCAGCAGCCAAGATTGGCGGGGTAATGAGCAGTTCTTC. Protein: CASSQDWRGNEQFF.

In this sample, this clonotype turned up a few times. The chain employs TRBV20-1 and TRBJ2-7, with 10 nucleotides matching TRBD2. V lost 5 bases and J lost 5; bases outside the gene matches: 12. Per germline, CDR1 DFQATT and CDR2 SNEGSKA (reference sequence). This CDR3 has 15 amino acids. CDR3 residues: CSALRLAGVVHEQYF. CDR3 bases: TGCAGTGCTCTTAGGCTAGCGGGAGTGGTCCACGAGCAGTACTTC.

This clonotype was seen repeatedly, ten times or more. The chain uses TRBV6-2 or TRBV6-3 and TRBJ2-1; no clear D gene. Per germline, CDR1 MNHEY and CDR2 SVGEGT. Trimming removed 2 bases from V and 9 bases from J, with 8 bases in between. CDR3 length: 12 amino acids. The CDR3 protein is CASSYRSTEQFF. In DNA form, the CDR3 reads TGTGCCAGCAGTTACAGGTCAACTGAGCAGTTCTTC.

The chain employs TRBV5-1 and TRBJ2-1; TRBD1 matches at 8 bases. Germline V gene data show CDR1 as SGHRS and CDR2 as YFSETQ. The CDR3 length is 15 residues. Trimming at V came to 7 bases and at J to 4 bases, leaving 10 bases not matched to a gene. The CDR3 region is CASRRGQGYYNEQFF. CDR3 bases: TGCGCCAGCCGGCGTGGACAGGGATATTACAATGAGCAGTTCTTC.

This clonotype was observed many times. The rearrangement uses TRBV6-5 and TRBJ2-5; the match to TRBD2 covers 9 bases. Trimming removed 5 bases from V and 3 bases from J; junction bases left unmatched: 1. The CDR3 contains 13 residues. The germline CDR1 and CDR2 sequences are MNHEY and SVGAGI. In DNA, the CDR3 is TGTGCCAGCAGTAGACTAGCGGAAGAGACCCAGTACTTC. This gives the protein CASSRLAEETQYF.

This clonotype was detected ten times or more. The chain joins TRBV5-1 to TRBJ1-2; a possible D gene is TRBD1 (6 bases). The V end lost 4 bases, the J end lost 4 bases, and 14 bases lay between the germline ends. The CDR3 has 14 amino acids. CDR1 is SGHRS and CDR2 is YFSETQ in the germline V gene. DNA of the CDR3: TGCGCCAGCAGCCCCCGGGACATCGTCTATGGCTACACCTTC. This gives the protein CASSPRDIVYGYTF.

Concerning this clonotype itself: This could be a read error, since a much larger clone is one nucleotide away. Because it lacks the conserved phenylalanine or tryptophan at the end, this CDR3 is likely a read error. The rearrangement joins TRBV5-6 to TRBJ2-3; 14 bases align to TRBD2. The ends lost 4 bases at V and 4 bases at J; junction bases unmatched: 2. This CDR3 contains 15 residues. Germline lookup yields CDR1 SGHDT and CDR2 YYEEEE. The CDR3 coding sequence is TGTGCCAGCAGCGGACTAGCGGGGGGATCAGATACGCAGTATCTT. Residues: CASSGLAGGSDTQYL.

This clonotype was picked up many times. In DNA, the CDR3 is TGTGCCAGCAGCCCCCTAAGGTTCCGGGTGGGGACTGAAGCTTTCTTT. It yields the protein CASSPLRFRVGTEAFF. The chain carries TRBV7-9 and TRBJ1-1, with D unclear. V was trimmed by 5 bases and J by 5 bases, leaving 21 bases between them. The CDR3 is 16 residues long. Per germline, CDR1 SEHNR and CDR2 FQNEAQ (reference sequence). Combining the CDR3 with reference TRBV7-9 and TRBJ1-1 gives the whole variable domain DTGVSQNPRHKITKRGQNVTFRCDPISEHNRLYWYRQTLGQGPEFLTYFQNEAQLEKSRLLSDRFSAERPKGSFSTLEIQRTEQGDSAMYLCASSPLRFRVGTEAFFGQGTRLTVV.

This sequence joins TRBV19 and TRBJ1-2; a possible D gene is TRBD1 (5 bases). The CDR3 runs 14 residues. The V gene's germline CDR1 is LNHDA and CDR2 SQIVND (reference sequence). Trimming shortened V by 5 bases and J by 5 bases, and 15 bases separated the two germline ends. The CDR3 region is CASSPDRRPYGYTF. CDR3 bases: TGTGCCAGTAGTCCAGACAGACGGCCATATGGCTACACCTTC.

Many counts were recorded for this clonotype. The chain joins TRBV7-6 to TRBJ2-1, with D possibly TRBD1 on 5 matching bases. This CDR3 has 14 residues. Germline CDR1 SGHVS, CDR2 FNYEAQ. V lost 2 bases, J lost 3 bases, and 8 bases lay in between. The CDR3 coding sequence is TGTGCCAGCAGCTTAATGCAGGGCTACAATGAGCAGTTCTTC. It is translated as CASSLMQGYNEQFF.

This clonotype was seen at least ten times. V is TRBV12-3 or TRBV12-4 and J is TRBJ2-3, with D uncertain. The CDR3 spans 10 residues. Trimming left V 2 bases short and J 7 bases short, with 1 base between. CDR3 protein: CASSLNTQYF. The CDR3 DNA follows: TGTGCCAGCAGTTTAAATACGCAGTATTTT.

A few counts support this clonotype. The genes are TRBV7-2 and TRBJ2-2; D is ambiguous. Trimming took 2 bases from V and 4 from J, leaving 11 bases between them. The CDR3 consists of 15 residues. Germline loops: CDR1 SGHTA, CDR2 FQGNSA. The CDR3 loop is CASSLTPQVTGELFF. Written as DNA, the CDR3 is TGTGCCAGCAGCTTAACCCCCCAGGTCACCGGGGAGCTGTTTTTT.

This chain uses TRBV5-4 with TRBJ1-2; D may be TRBD1 (5 bases). Deletions cut 6 bases from V and 1 base from J, with 13 bases between. CDR1 and CDR2 (germline): SGHNT, YYREEE (reference sequence). The length of the CDR3 is 14 residues. The CDR3 DNA follows: TGTGCCAGCACTAGGGACGGTGGTAACTATGGCTACACCTTC. It codes for CASTRDGGNYGYTF.

This clonotype was detected ten times or more. The chain has TRBV6-2 or TRBV6-3 and TRBJ2-3; unclear D gene. The CDR3 loop spans 12 amino acids. V was clipped by 6 bases and J by 11 bases, with 15 bases between them. CDR1 and CDR2 from the germline V gene are MNHEY and SVGEGT. The CDR3 loop reads CASSQTPLGQYF. CDR3 sequence (DNA): TGTGCCAGCAGCCAGACCCCGCTCGGGCAGTATTTT.

This clonotype was counted many times. The rearrangement joins TRBV7-3 to TRBJ2-1; the D is unclear. CDR3 length: 13 amino acids. Trimming left V 0 bases short and J 7 bases short, with 7 bases between. Germline V gene lookup returns CDR1 SGHTA and CDR2 FQGTGA. The CDR3 reads CASSLTSLNEQFF. The CDR3 bases are TGTGCCAGCAGCTTAACTAGCCTTAATGAGCAGTTCTTC.

This clonotype has ten or more counts. The J gene is TRBJ1-1, the V gene TRBV12-3 or TRBV12-4; D perhaps matches TRBD1 (6 bases). V was clipped by 3 bases and J by 1 base, with 9 bases between them. CDR3 length equals 14 residues. The CDR3 region is CASSFGGQNTEAFF. CDR3 DNA sequence: TGTGCCAGCAGTTTTGGGGGGCAGAACACTGAAGCTTTCTTT.

In this sample, this clonotype turned up many times. The chain uses TRBV5-5 and TRBJ1-2, with D perhaps TRBD1 (5 bases). Germline V gene sequence: CDR1 SGHKS, CDR2 YYEKEE (reference sequence). This CDR3 spans 15 amino acids. Trimming cost V 7 bases and J 3 bases, with 19 bases left between them. CDR3 sequence reads: CASAEGDSTDYGYTF. Written as DNA, the CDR3 is TGTGCCAGCGCCGAAGGGGACTCTACGGACTATGGCTACACCTTC.

This clonotype was detected ten times or more. The chain recombines TRBV5-1 with TRBJ2-1; D gene ambiguous. Between the trimmed V and J ends, which lost 3 bases and 5 bases, there was a span of 15 bases. CDR3 length equals 15 residues. Per germline, CDR1 SGHRS and CDR2 YFSETQ. The CDR3: CASSYLSVDNNEQFF. The CDR3 nucleotides read TGCGCCAGCAGCTACTTATCGGTTGATAACAATGAGCAGTTCTTC. Together with reference TRBV5-1 and TRBJ2-1, the CDR3 gives the full variable domain: KAGVTQTPRYLIKTRGQQVTLSCSPISGHRSVSWYQQTPGQGLQFLFEYFSETQRNKGNFPGRFSGRQFSNSRSEMNVSTLELGDSALYLCASSYLSVDNNEQFFGPGTRLTVL.

There are many counts of this clonotype. The V and J genes are TRBV7-2 and TRBJ1-1, with a tentative D call TRBD1 (5 bases). The V and J ends lost 8 bases and 0 bases respectively, with 10 bases between them. This CDR3 spans 13 amino acids. From germline, CDR1 is SGHTA and CDR2 FQGNSA. CDR3 sequence reads: CASAGVLNTEAFF. CDR3 nucleotides: TGTGCCAGCGCGGGGGTTCTGAACACTGAAGCTTTCTTT.

In this sample, this clonotype turned up a few times. The rearrangement links TRBV9 to TRBJ2-5, with TRBD2 as a possible D gene (6 bases). V gave up 3 bases and J gave up 5 bases, with 14 bases separating them. Germline loops: CDR1 SGDLS, CDR2 YYNGEE. The CDR3 loop spans 14 amino acids. This CDR3 is CASSERLVSETQYF. CDR3 bases: TGTGCCAGCAGCGAACGACTAGTATCGGAGACCCAGTACTTC.